The 23 T cell receptor beta chains in this list originate from one sample, sequenced in a study of T-cell memory formation after mild COVID-19 (dated by TCRdb to the early 2020s). Libraries were constructed by 5' RACE. The instrument was an Illumina NovaSeq 6000. TCRdb ran its own pipeline on the public reads, namely fastp trimming at Q25 and MiXCR clone calling, and kept in-frame beta chains. Each entry merges the rows of one CDR3 protein and shows their most common DNA and genes. The sample records approximately 250,000 distinct CDR3 sequences, 16% of which are singletons. The ten largest account for 22% of the sample. Sequenced input: PBMCs or a T cell subset sorted from them (not recorded which). The receptors derive from a man aged 18 to 30 who had mild COVID-19 (a few samples of this study predate the infection). The sample titles of this study are shuffled in the database, so cell type and time point are left out; the donor was told from shared clones.

This chain joins TRBV5-1 and TRBJ1-1; 8 bases match TRBD1. Per the germline V gene, CDR1 is SGHRS and CDR2 is YFSETQ. After removal of 0 bases from V and 10 bases from J, the junction contained 8 bases not matched to a gene. This CDR3 contains 14 residues. The CDR3 DNA is TGCGCCAGCAGCTTGGGGGACAGGAATTATGTAGCTTTCTTT. It translates to CASSLGDRNYVAFF.

This clonotype was detected many times. Germline and junction disagree at one end, which may indicate a read error. V is TRBV7-7 and J is TRBJ2-5; 9 positions agree with TRBD2. The CDR3 consists of 18 residues. Germline loops: CDR1 SSHAT, CDR2 FNYEAQ (reference sequence). Here the CDR3 reads CASSLGAGGPLTGETQYF. The CDR3 bases are TGTGCTAGCAGCTTAGGAGCGGGGGGCCCATTGACGGGAGAGACCCAGTACTTC.

This chain uses TRBV20-1 with TRBJ1-2; 10 nucleotides match TRBD1. Per germline, CDR1 DFQATT and CDR2 SNEGSKA (reference sequence). Trimming took 6 bases from V and 0 from J; bases not matched to a gene: 13. This CDR3 contains 17 residues. In DNA, the CDR3 is TGCAGTGCAAGCCGCCGACAGGGGGCTCTCGCTAACTATGGCTACACCTTC. This encodes CSASRRQGALANYGYTF.

The genes are TRBV7-6 and TRBJ2-1; a possible D gene is TRBD1 (6 bases). CDR1 is SGHVS, CDR2 FNYEAQ, per germline. V lost 5 bases to trimming and J lost 5 bases, with 16 bases between them. This CDR3 region has 15 residues. CDR3 protein: CASSPLGALNNEQFF. CDR3 coding DNA: TGTGCCAGCAGCCCCCTGGGGGCGCTAAACAATGAGCAGTTCTTC.

The V gene is TRBV5-6, the J gene TRBJ2-5; 10 bases agree with TRBD1. V shed 0 bases, J shed 6 bases, and the junction held 8 bases outside the gene matches. There are 16 residues in the CDR3. The germline V gene has CDR1 SGHDT and CDR2 YYEEEE. The CDR3 protein is CASSLAGTGDLKTQYF. The CDR3 DNA reads TGTGCCAGCAGCTTGGCAGGGACAGGGGATCTCAAGACCCAGTACTTC.

The chain uses TRBV4-1 and TRBJ1-4; TRBD1 is a possible D gene (5 bases). Trimming cost V 6 bases and J 8 bases, with 16 bases left between them. CDR3 size: 14 residues. Germline CDR1 reads MGHRA; CDR2 reads YSYEKL. CDR3 sequence: CASRNHRGSEKLFF. The CDR3 bases are TGCGCCAGCAGGAACCATAGGGGCTCGGAAAAACTGTTTTTT.

This clonotype was seen a few times. The chain recombines TRBV7-2 with TRBJ2-5, with D perhaps assigned TRBD1 or TRBD2 (5 bases each). Trimming shortened V by 5 bases and J by 4 bases, and 17 bases separated the two germline ends. This CDR3 is built from 15 residues. Germline-derived CDR1 and CDR2 are SGHTA and FQGNSA. The CDR3 DNA is TGTGCCAGCAGCCCCGCGAGGGGCTCGGGAGAGACCCAGTACTTC. Amino acid sequence: CASSPARGSGETQYF.

This clonotype was detected only a few times. The CDR3 here is CASSEMEGWGTEAFF. CDR3 sequence (DNA): TGTGCCAGCAGTGAAATGGAGGGATGGGGCACTGAAGCTTTCTTT. The chain recombines TRBV25-1 with TRBJ1-1; D call uncertain. CDR3 length equals 15 residues. Germline V CDR1 and CDR2: MGHDK, SYGVNS. V gave up 2 bases and J gave up 4 bases, with 14 bases separating them.

The CDR3 DNA is TGTGCCAGCAGCCGACGTGGGATTTCTGTCGGGGAGCTGTTTTTT. It specifies CASSRRGISVGELFF. The chain uses TRBV3-1 and TRBJ2-2; D unclear. The CDR3 extends over 15 amino acids. In germline, CDR1 is LGHDT, CDR2 YNNKEL (reference sequence). The V and J ends lost 4 bases and 7 bases respectively, with 16 bases between them.

This clonotype showed up just a few times. The CDR3 DNA is TGCGCCAGCAGCCAAGATCCCCCTCGTGGAGATAGCAATCAGCCCCAGCATTTT. It is translated as CASSQDPPRGDSNQPQHF. V gene TRBV4-3 combines with J gene TRBJ1-5; no clear D. V was shortened by 0 bases and J by 0 bases, with 15 bases between the two germline ends. The CDR3 runs 18 residues. Germline V lookup: CDR1 LGHNA, CDR2 YSLEER.

This clonotype showed up many times. Here the CDR3 reads CASSSRTGVRHNEQFF. The CDR3 DNA follows: TGTGCCAGCAGTTCACGGACAGGGGTTCGTCACAATGAGCAGTTCTTC. The chain has TRBV5-5 and TRBJ2-1; 9 bases agree with TRBD1. Germline assignment: CDR1 SGHKS and CDR2 YYEKEE (reference sequence). The CDR3 contains 16 residues. V dropped 5 bases and J dropped 5; count of bases not matched to a gene: 11. Full variable domain (rest looked up from reference TRBV5-5 and TRBJ2-1): DAGVTQSPTHLIKTRGQQVTLRCSPISGHKSVSWYQQVLGQGPQFIFQYYEKEERGRGNFPDRFSARQFPNYSSELNVNALLLGDSALYLCASSSRTGVRHNEQFFGPGTRLTVL.

This clonotype occurred a few times. The chain employs TRBV5-4 and TRBJ2-5; maybe TRBD1 (5 bases). Looked up from germline, CDR1 is SGHNT and CDR2 is YYREEE (reference sequence). V was cut by 5 bases and J by 4 bases, with 18 bases left in between. The CDR3 has 15 amino acids. This CDR3 reads CASSVQGVGGETQYF. The CDR3 DNA reads as TGTGCCAGCAGTGTCCAAGGGGTCGGTGGAGAGACCCAGTACTTC.

This clonotype was detected a few times. The chain couples TRBV20-1 to TRBJ2-2, with 12 positions matching TRBD2. CDR1 is DFQATT, CDR2 SNEGSKA, per germline (reference sequence). J lost 3 bases, V lost 6 bases, and 8 bases had no gene match. CDR3 length: 16 residues. CDR3: CSAMRLAGAYTGELFF. The CDR3 nucleotides are TGCAGTGCCATGCGACTAGCGGGGGCATACACCGGGGAGCTGTTTTTT.

The chain recombines TRBV6-5 with TRBJ2-3; TRBD1 is a possible D gene (6 bases). V lost 2 bases and J 4 bases, leaving 13 bases between the germline ends. This CDR3 region has 15 residues. The germline gives CDR1 MNHEY, CDR2 SVGAGI. For the CDR3, the DNA is TGTGCCAGCAGTTACACTGTAGGGGGAGCAGATACGCAGTATTTT. It codes for CASSYTVGGADTQYF.

This clonotype has only a few counts. V and J are TRBV20-1 and TRBJ1-1; 9 nucleotides align to TRBD1. This CDR3 is 18 amino acids long. V lost 5 bases, J lost 4 bases, and 20 bases stayed unmatched. The germline CDR1 and CDR2 sequences are DFQATT and SNEGSKA (reference sequence). As DNA, the CDR3 is TGCAGTGCTGCCCAACTCCGGGACAGGGCGGGTTCGGGCACTGAAGCTTTCTTT. It yields the protein CSAAQLRDRAGSGTEAFF.

The J gene is TRBJ2-2, the V gene TRBV28; D may be TRBD1 (6 bases). Germline-derived CDR1 and CDR2 are MDHEN and SYDVKM. Trimming removed 5 bases from V and 1 base from J, with 17 bases in between. The length of the CDR3 is 17 residues. The CDR3 spells CASSPSAGAVNTGELFF. The CDR3 nucleotides are TGTGCCAGCAGTCCCTCGGCAGGGGCCGTGAACACCGGGGAGCTGTTTTTT.

A few counts support this clonotype. V and J are TRBV6-5 and TRBJ2-5; a weak D match, TRBD1 (6 bases). The CDR3 is 16 amino acids. With 5 bases removed from V and 5 bases from J, the gap between germline ends came to 21 bases. Germline loops: CDR1 MNHEY, CDR2 SVGAGI. The CDR3 coding sequence is TGTGCCAGCAGTCGCTCGACCAACAGGGCTGGGGAGACCCAGTACTTC. Its protein is CASSRSTNRAGETQYF.

The table lists this clonotype with a count of one. The V call is TRBV12-5, the J call TRBJ1-2, with unresolved D. Looked up from germline, CDR1 is LGHNT and CDR2 is FRNRAP. Between the trimmed V and J ends, which lost 3 bases and 3 bases, there was a span of 5 bases. This CDR3 contains 12 residues. CDR3 nucleotide sequence: TGTGCTAGTGGTTTCCGGGACTATGGCTACACCTTC. This sequence encodes CASGFRDYGYTF.

This clonotype appeared many times. V and J are TRBV4-1 and TRBJ1-1; possibly TRBD1 for D (6 bases). This CDR3 spans 15 amino acids. Germline lookup yields CDR1 MGHRA and CDR2 YSYEKL. Trimming removed 5 bases from V and 10 bases from J, with 23 bases in between. The CDR3 is CASSINRVGRPGAFF. The CDR3 DNA follows: TGCGCCAGCAGCATAAACAGGGTCGGGAGACCTGGAGCTTTCTTT.

A few counts support this clonotype. The V call is TRBV7-2, the J call TRBJ2-5; 12 nucleotides align to TRBD2. J gave up 1 base and V 5 bases, and 5 bases lay outside the gene matches. CDR3 length: 16 residues. Per germline, CDR1 SGHTA and CDR2 FQGNSA. CDR3 DNA sequence: TGTGCCAGCAGCCCCCAGGGACTAGCGGGCCAAGAGACCCAGTACTTC. It is translated as CASSPQGLAGQETQYF.

This clonotype came up a few times. The chain employs TRBV6-5 and TRBJ2-7; 7 bases match TRBD2. V was clipped by 8 bases and J by 2 bases; unmatched bases: 6. CDR3 length: 13 amino acids. CDR1 and CDR2 from the germline V gene are MNHEY and SVGAGI. Here the CDR3 DNA reads TGTGCCAGCGGGGGACTATCTGCCTACGAGCAGTACTTC. It encodes CASGGLSAYEQYF.

This chain uses TRBV6-6 with TRBJ2-5; no definite D call. The germline V gene has CDR1 MNHNY and CDR2 SVGAGI (reference sequence). The CDR3 consists of 12 residues. The V gene lost 0 bases and the J gene lost 3 bases, with 2 bases spanning the gap. The CDR3 region has the DNA TGTGCCAGCAGTTACTCCGAAGAGACCCAGTACTTC. As protein: CASSYSEETQYF.

The V call is TRBV24-1, the J call TRBJ1-5; D possibly corresponds to TRBD1 (5 bases). The CDR3 has 14 amino acids. Germline CDR1 reads KGHDR; CDR2 reads SFDVKD. Trimming left V 4 bases short and J 2 bases short, with 8 bases between. The CDR3 loop is CATSDDSGNQPQHF. DNA of the CDR3: TGTGCCACCAGTGACGACAGTGGCAATCAGCCCCAGCATTTT.